The next 5 T cell receptor beta chains were all read from a single sample in a study of blood T cells in healthy people across ages. Next came a second PCR, run for about 6 to 12 cycles, which used a sample-barcoded 5' primer along with a J-beta primer mix. TCRdb re-called the 5' RACE reads with MiXCR, one entry per CDR3 protein. The sample includes about 650,000 distinct CDR3 sequences, around 32% of them seen just once. The sequencing input was blood. These receptors originate from a woman aged 80 or over in good health.

V is TRBV10-3 and J is TRBJ2-5; 8 bases line up with TRBD1. There are 14 residues in the CDR3. Trimming removed 6 bases from V and 5 bases from J; junction bases left unmatched: 8. The V gene's germline CDR1 is ENHRY and CDR2 SYGVKD. The CDR3 protein is CAIRSETGEETQYF. As DNA, the CDR3 is TGTGCCATCAGATCCGAGACAGGGGAGGAGACCCAGTACTTC.

This clonotype came up a few times. J is TRBJ2-3 and V is TRBV4-3; D is uncertain. Trimming stripped 0 bases from V and 0 bases from J, with 10 bases between. Germline V gene data show CDR1 as LGHNA and CDR2 as YSLEER. The CDR3 runs to 16 residues. CDR3 sequence (DNA): TGCGCCAGCAGCCAAGAGCCGTCCGTTAGCACAGATACGCAGTATTTT. Translating it yields CASSQEPSVSTDTQYF.

The J gene is TRBJ2-7, the V gene TRBV20-1; 9 positions agree with TRBD2. The length of the CDR3 is 15 residues. Germline values: CDR1 DFQATT, CDR2 SNEGSKA (reference sequence). Trimming at V came to 5 bases and at J to 7 bases, leaving 15 bases not matched to a gene. The CDR3 bases are TGCAGTGCTCCACTGAGCGGGGGGCCGCTCAATGAGCAGTACTTC. It translates to CSAPLSGGPLNEQYF.

In its sample, this clonotype was seen once. The chain has TRBV2 and TRBJ2-1, with a tentative D call TRBD1 (6 bases). TRBJ2-7 explains the end of the DNA better; the J call may be wrong. This CDR3 comprises 13 residues. Germline CDR1 SNHLY, CDR2 FYNNEI. CDR3 residues: CASSEYRVNEQYF. CDR3 sequence (DNA): TGTGCCAGCAGTGAATACAGGGTAAACGAGCAGTACTTC.

On this clonotype: One end of the junction varies from germline; a read error may be responsible. The chain has TRBV6-5 and TRBJ1-5; D perhaps matches TRBD1 (6 bases). Germline CDR1 is MNHEY and CDR2 is SVGAGI. This CDR3 has 14 residues. CDR3 DNA sequence: TGTGCCGGCAGTTACTCGACAGGTAATCAGCCCCAGCATTTT. Protein: CAGSYSTGNQPQHF.